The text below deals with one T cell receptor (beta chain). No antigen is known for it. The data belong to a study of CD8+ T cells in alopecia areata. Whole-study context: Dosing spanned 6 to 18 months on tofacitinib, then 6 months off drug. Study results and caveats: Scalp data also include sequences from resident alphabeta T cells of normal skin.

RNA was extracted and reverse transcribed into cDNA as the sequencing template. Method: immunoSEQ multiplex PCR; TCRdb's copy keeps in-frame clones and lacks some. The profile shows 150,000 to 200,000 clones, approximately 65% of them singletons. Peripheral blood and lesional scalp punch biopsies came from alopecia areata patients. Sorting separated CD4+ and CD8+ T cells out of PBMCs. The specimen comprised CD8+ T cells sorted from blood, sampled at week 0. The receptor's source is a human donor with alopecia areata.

The CDR3 loop reads CASSFIYGGDEQFF. CDR3 nucleotide sequence: TGTGCCAGCAGCTTCATATACGGGGGGGATGAGCAGTTCTTC. The genes are TRBV7-6 and TRBJ2-1; 8 bases are shared with TRBD2. V lost 3 bases to trimming and J lost 8 bases; unmatched junction nucleotides: 6. This CDR3 is built from 14 residues. CDR1 SGHVS and CDR2 FNYEAQ come from the germline V gene. The whole variable domain, remainder taken from reference TRBV7-6 and TRBJ2-1, is GAGVSQSPRYKVTKRGQDVALRCDPISGHVSLYWYRQALGQGPEFLTYFNYEAQQDKSGLPNDRFSAERPEGSISTLTIQRTEQRDSAMYRCASSFIYGGDEQFFGPGTRLTVL.